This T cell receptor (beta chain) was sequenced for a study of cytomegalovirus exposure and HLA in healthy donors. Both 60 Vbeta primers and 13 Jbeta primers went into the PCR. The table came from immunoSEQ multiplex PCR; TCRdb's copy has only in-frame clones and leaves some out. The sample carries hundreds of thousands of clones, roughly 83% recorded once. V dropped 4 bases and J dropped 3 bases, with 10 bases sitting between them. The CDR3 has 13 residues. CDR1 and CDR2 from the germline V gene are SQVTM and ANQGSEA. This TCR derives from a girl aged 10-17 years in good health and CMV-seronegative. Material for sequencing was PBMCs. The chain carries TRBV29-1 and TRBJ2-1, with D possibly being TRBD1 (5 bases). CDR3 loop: CSVGKGYYNEQFF. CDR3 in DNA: TGCAGCGTTGGCAAGGGGTACTACAATGAGCAGTTCTTC.